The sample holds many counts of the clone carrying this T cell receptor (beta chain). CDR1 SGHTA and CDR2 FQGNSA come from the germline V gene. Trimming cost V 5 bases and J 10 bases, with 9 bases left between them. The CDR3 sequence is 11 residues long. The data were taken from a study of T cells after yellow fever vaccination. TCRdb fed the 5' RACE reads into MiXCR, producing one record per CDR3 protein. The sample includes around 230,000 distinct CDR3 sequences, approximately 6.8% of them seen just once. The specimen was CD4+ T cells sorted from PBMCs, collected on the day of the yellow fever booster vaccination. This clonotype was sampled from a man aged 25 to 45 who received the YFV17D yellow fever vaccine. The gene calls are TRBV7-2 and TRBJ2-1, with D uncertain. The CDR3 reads CASSPLAEQFF. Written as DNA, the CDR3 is TGTGCCAGCAGCCCCCTCGCGGAGCAGTTCTTC. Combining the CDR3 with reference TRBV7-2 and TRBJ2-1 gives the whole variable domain GAGVSQSPSNKVTEKGKDVELRCDPISGHTALYWYRQSLGQGLEFLIYFQGNSAPDKSGLPSDRFSAERTGGSVSTLTIQRTQQEDSAVYLCASSPLAEQFFGPGTRLTVL.